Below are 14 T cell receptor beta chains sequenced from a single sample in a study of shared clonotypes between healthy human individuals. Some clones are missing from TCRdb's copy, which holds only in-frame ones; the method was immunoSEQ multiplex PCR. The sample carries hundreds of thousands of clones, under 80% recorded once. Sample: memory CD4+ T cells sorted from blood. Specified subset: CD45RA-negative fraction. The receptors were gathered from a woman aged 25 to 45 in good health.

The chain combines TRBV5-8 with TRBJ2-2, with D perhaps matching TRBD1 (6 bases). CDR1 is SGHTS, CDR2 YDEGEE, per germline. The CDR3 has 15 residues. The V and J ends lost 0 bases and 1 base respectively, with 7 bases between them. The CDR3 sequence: CASSLGQVNTGELFF. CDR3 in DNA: TGTGCCAGCAGCTTGGGACAGGTGAACACCGGGGAGCTGTTTTTT.

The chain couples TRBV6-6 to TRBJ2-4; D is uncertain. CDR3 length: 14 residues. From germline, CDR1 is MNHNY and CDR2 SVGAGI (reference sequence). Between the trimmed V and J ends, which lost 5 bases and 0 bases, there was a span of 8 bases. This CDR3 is CASSNELAKNIQYF. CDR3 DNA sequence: TGTGCCAGCAGTAATGAGCTAGCCAAAAACATTCAGTACTTC.

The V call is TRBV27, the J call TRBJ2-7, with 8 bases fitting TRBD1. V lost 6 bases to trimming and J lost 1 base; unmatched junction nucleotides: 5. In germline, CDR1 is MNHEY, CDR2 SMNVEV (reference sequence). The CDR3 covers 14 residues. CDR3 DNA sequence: TGTGCCAGCAGGAGACAGGGGACTTCCTACGAGCAGTACTTC. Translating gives CASRRQGTSYEQYF.

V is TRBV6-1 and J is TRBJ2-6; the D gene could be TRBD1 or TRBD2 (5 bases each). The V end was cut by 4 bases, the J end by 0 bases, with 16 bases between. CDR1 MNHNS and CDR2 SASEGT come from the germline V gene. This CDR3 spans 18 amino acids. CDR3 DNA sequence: TGTGCCAGCAGTGGCCGGGACGTCAGCCTCTCTGGGGCCAACGTCCTGACTTTC. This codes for CASSGRDVSLSGANVLTF.

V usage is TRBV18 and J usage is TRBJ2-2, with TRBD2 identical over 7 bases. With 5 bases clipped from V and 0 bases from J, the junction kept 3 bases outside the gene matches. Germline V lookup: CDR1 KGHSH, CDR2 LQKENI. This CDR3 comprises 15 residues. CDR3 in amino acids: CASSAGVANTGELFF. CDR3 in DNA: TGTGCCAGCTCAGCGGGGGTGGCGAACACCGGGGAGCTGTTTTTT.

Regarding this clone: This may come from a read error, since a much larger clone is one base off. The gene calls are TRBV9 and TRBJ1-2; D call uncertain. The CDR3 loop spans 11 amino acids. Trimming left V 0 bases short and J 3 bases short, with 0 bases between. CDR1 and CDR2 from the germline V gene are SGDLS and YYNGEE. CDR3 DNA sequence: TGTGCCAGCAGCGTAGACTATGGCTACACCTTC. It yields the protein CASSVDYGYTF.

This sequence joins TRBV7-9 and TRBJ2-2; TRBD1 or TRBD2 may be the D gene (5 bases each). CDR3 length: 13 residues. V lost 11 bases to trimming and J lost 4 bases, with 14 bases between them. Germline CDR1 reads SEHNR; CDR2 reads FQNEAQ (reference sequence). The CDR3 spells CAPGWGTTGELFF. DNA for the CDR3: TGTGCCCCGGGGTGGGGGACCACCGGGGAGCTGTTTTTT.

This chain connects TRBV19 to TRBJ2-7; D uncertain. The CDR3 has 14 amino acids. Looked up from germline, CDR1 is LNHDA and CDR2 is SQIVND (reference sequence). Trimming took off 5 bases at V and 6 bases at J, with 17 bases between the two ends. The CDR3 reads CASSLGGGIGEQYF. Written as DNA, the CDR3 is TGTGCCAGTAGTCTCGGCGGTGGAATAGGCGAGCAGTACTTC.

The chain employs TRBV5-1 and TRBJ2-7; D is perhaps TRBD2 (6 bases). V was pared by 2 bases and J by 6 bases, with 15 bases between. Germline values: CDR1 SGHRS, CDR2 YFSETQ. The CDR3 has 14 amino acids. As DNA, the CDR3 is TGCGCCAGCAGCTTAATCCTCGGAGGGTCCGAGCAGTACTTC. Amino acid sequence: CASSLILGGSEQYF.

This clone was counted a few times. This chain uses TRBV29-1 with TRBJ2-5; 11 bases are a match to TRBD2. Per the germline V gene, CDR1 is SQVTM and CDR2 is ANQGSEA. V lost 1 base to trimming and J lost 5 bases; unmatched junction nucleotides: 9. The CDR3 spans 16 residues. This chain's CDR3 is CSVEVFARTSGETQYF. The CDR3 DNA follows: TGCAGCGTTGAAGTGTTTGCGCGGACTAGCGGGGAGACCCAGTACTTC.

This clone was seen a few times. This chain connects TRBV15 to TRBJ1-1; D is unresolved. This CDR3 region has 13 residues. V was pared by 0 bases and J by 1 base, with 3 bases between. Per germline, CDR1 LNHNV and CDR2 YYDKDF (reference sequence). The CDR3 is CATSREQNTEAFF. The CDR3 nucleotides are TGTGCCACCAGCAGAGAACAGAACACTGAAGCTTTCTTT.

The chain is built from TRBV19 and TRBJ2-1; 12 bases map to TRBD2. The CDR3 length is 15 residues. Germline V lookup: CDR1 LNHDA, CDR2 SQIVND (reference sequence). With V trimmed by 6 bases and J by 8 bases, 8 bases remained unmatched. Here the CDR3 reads CASRASGRALHEQFF. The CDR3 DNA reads TGTGCCAGTAGGGCTAGCGGGAGGGCCCTTCATGAGCAGTTCTTC.

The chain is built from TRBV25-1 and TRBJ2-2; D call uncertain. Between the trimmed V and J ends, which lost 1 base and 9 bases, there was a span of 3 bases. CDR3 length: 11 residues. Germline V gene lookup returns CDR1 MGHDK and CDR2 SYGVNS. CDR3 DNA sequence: TGTGCCAGCAGTGAATTACGGGAGCTGTTTTTT. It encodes CASSELRELFF.

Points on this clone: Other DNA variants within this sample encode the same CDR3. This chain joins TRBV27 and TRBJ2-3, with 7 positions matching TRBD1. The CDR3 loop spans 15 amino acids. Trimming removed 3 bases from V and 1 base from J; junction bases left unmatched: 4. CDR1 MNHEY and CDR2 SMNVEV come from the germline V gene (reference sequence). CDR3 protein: CASSFRGTGTDTQYF. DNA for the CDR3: TGTGCCAGCAGTTTTAGAGGGACAGGCACAGATACGCAGTATTTT.